The 7 T cell receptor beta chains given below trace back to one sample, sequenced in a study of CD8+ T cells in alopecia areata. RNA extraction was followed by reverse transcription into cDNA, which acted as the sequencing template. Assay: immunoSEQ multiplex PCR; the TCRdb copy retains only in-frame clones and omits some. Of roughly 59,000 clones listed, approximately 43% are singletons. Sequenced material: CD8+ T cells sorted from blood, taken at week 0. The source of these receptors is a human donor with alopecia areata.

The V call is TRBV27, the J call TRBJ2-1; D unclear. Germline V lookup: CDR1 MNHEY, CDR2 SMNVEV (reference sequence). CDR3 length: 17 amino acids. V was shortened by 3 bases and J by 0 bases, with 15 bases between the two germline ends. The CDR3 nucleotides read TGTGCCAGCAGTTTCCGCGCCCCGTCCTACTCCTACAATGAGCAGTTCTTC. Translation gives CASSFRAPSYSYNEQFF.

This sequence joins TRBV28 and TRBJ2-7; D might be TRBD2 (6 bases). V lost 8 bases to trimming and J lost 2 bases, with 16 bases between them. There are 14 residues in the CDR3. The germline gives CDR1 MDHEN, CDR2 SYDVKM. Written as DNA, the CDR3 is TGTGCCAGCCATCCGGGCGGGGTCACCTACGAGCAGTACTTC. Protein: CASHPGGVTYEQYF.

This clone was picked up a small number of times. The rearrangement joins TRBV7-9 to TRBJ2-4, with 7 positions matching TRBD2. This CDR3 is 12 amino acids long. Germline V gene data show CDR1 as SEHNR and CDR2 as FQNEAQ (reference sequence). V was clipped by 5 bases and J by 8 bases; unmatched bases: 3. CDR3 region: CASSPLADIQYF. The CDR3 nucleotides are TGTGCCAGCAGCCCCCTAGCGGACATTCAGTACTTC. Based on the CDR3 plus reference TRBV7-9 and TRBJ2-4, the full variable domain is DTGVSQNPRHKITKRGQNVTFRCDPISEHNRLYWYRQTLGQGPEFLTYFQNEAQLEKSRLLSDRFSAERPKGSFSTLEIQRTEQGDSAMYLCASSPLADIQYFGAGTRLSVL.

V usage is TRBV12-5 and J usage is TRBJ1-2; D unresolved. The CDR3 covers 13 residues. Trimming pared 1 base from V and 3 bases from J, leaving 6 bases between. The germline V gene has CDR1 LGHNT and CDR2 FRNRAP. The DNA for the CDR3 is TGTGCTAGTGGTTTGGGAGGGCACTATGGCTACACCTTC. Amino acids: CASGLGGHYGYTF.

In its sample, this clone was seen a few times. This chain joins TRBV7-8 and TRBJ2-3; TRBD2 agrees at 10 bases. Germline CDR1 SGHVS, CDR2 FQNEAQ. This CDR3 spans 20 amino acids. With V trimmed by 0 bases and J by 4 bases, 16 bases remained unmatched. The CDR3 bases are TGTGCCAGCAGCTTAGCGTTGGGGGCCGGTAGAGCGGGAGGGGCAGATACGCAGTATTTT. This sequence encodes CASSLALGAGRAGGADTQYF.

This clone was seen ten or more times. This rearrangement joins TRBV4-1 to TRBJ1-3; D call uncertain. V was cut by 0 bases and J by 0 bases, with 15 bases left in between. Germline lookup yields CDR1 MGHRA and CDR2 YSYEKL. The CDR3 loop spans 18 amino acids. Here the CDR3 reads CASSQDGPRTSSGNTIYF. As DNA, the CDR3 is TGCGCCAGCAGCCAAGACGGCCCCCGTACGAGCTCTGGAAACACCATATATTTT.

V and J are TRBV5-4 and TRBJ2-7; weak D call: TRBD1 (6 bases). Trimming left V 4 bases short and J 2 bases short, with 16 bases between. This CDR3 is built from 15 residues. Germline loops: CDR1 SGHNT, CDR2 YYREEE (reference sequence). The CDR3 DNA sequence: TGTGCCAGCAGCCATCAGACAGGTTTGGCCTACGAGCAGTACTTC. This codes for CASSHQTGLAYEQYF. Supplemented by reference TRBV5-4 and TRBJ2-7, the full variable domain reads ETGVTQSPTHLIKTRGQQVTLRCSSQSGHNTVSWYQQALGQGPQFIFQYYREEENGRGNFPPRFSGLQFPNYSSELNVNALELDDSALYLCASSHQTGLAYEQYFGPGTRLTVT.